The 25 T cell receptor beta chains below all came from one sample that was sequenced in a study of blood T cell repertoires in COVID-19. TCRdb keeps only in-frame clones here, not all; method: immunoSEQ multiplex PCR. The table shows approximately 310,000 clones, with over 75% occurring only once. Sequencing was done on a sample of PBMCs or T cells enriched from blood (not recorded which). The receptors were sampled from a man aged 25-45 years who had recovered from COVID-19.

CDR3 loop: CASSSGTGDGEQYF. CDR3 nucleotide sequence: TGCGCCAGCAGCTCCGGGACAGGGGATGGCGAGCAGTACTTC. V is TRBV5-1 and J is TRBJ2-7; 10 nucleotides match TRBD1. V lost 3 bases and J lost 6; bases outside the gene matches: 6. CDR3 length: 14 amino acids. Germline-derived CDR1 and CDR2 are SGHRS and YFSETQ.

The rearrangement uses TRBV9 and TRBJ2-1; TRBD2 agrees at 10 bases. This CDR3 is built from 16 residues. V gave up 0 bases and J gave up 4 bases; unmatched junction bases: 4. CDR1 and CDR2 (germline): SGDLS, YYNGEE. CDR3 protein: CASSVAGSGGYNEQFF. DNA of the CDR3: TGTGCCAGCAGCGTAGCTGGTAGCGGGGGGTACAATGAGCAGTTCTTC.

A single count supports this clone. This chain joins TRBV9 and TRBJ1-2; the match to TRBD1 covers 8 bases. With 4 bases clipped from V and 0 bases from J, the junction kept 2 bases outside the gene matches. The germline V gene has CDR1 SGDLS and CDR2 YYNGEE. This CDR3 has 14 residues. The CDR3 here is CASSLQGANYGYTF. Here the CDR3 DNA reads TGTGCCAGCAGCTTACAGGGGGCTAACTATGGCTACACCTTC.

The chain uses TRBV6-1 and TRBJ2-7; D perhaps matches TRBD1 (6 bases). This CDR3 is 16 amino acids long. Germline loops: CDR1 MNHNS, CDR2 SASEGT. V lost 2 bases and J 3 bases, leaving 17 bases between the germline ends. CDR3 loop: CASSEYGTRSRYEQYF. DNA of the CDR3: TGTGCCAGCAGTGAATATGGGACAAGGAGTCGCTACGAGCAGTACTTC.

The rearrangement links TRBV11-2 to TRBJ1-1; D is unclear. V lost 2 bases, J lost 5 bases, and 9 bases lay in between. Per the germline V gene, CDR1 is SGHAT and CDR2 is FQNNGV. CDR3 length: 13 amino acids. CDR3 nucleotides: TGTGCCAGCAGCTTAAAACCGGGGACTGAAGCTTTCTTT. It is translated as CASSLKPGTEAFF.

The chain combines TRBV2 with TRBJ2-7; TRBD1 aligns across 10 bases. Germline V gene sequence: CDR1 SNHLY, CDR2 FYNNEI. CDR3 length: 15 amino acids. Losses at the gene ends were 6 bases for V and 0 bases for J; bases not matched to a gene: 5. CDR3 region: CASRKGQGSSYEQYF. CDR3 in DNA: TGTGCCAGCAGAAAGGGACAGGGGAGCTCCTACGAGCAGTACTTC.

The chain carries TRBV5-5 and TRBJ2-7; D gene ambiguous. V was clipped by 0 bases and J by 3 bases, with 16 bases between them. This CDR3 has 16 residues. Germline values: CDR1 SGHKS, CDR2 YYEKEE (reference sequence). The CDR3 spells CASSLGAGSGFYEQYF. DNA for the CDR3: TGTGCCAGCAGCTTGGGGGCTGGTTCCGGATTCTACGAGCAGTACTTC.

The V and J genes are TRBV7-9 and TRBJ1-3, with a weak D call TRBD1 (5 bases). Germline values: CDR1 SEHNR, CDR2 FQNEAQ (reference sequence). The CDR3 consists of 13 residues. V dropped 8 bases and J dropped 2 bases, with 10 bases sitting between them. The CDR3 here is CASQGQTGNTIYF. DNA for the CDR3: TGTGCCAGCCAGGGTCAAACTGGAAACACCATATATTTT.

This chain joins TRBV14 and TRBJ2-1, with 9 bases that match TRBD2. V shed 5 bases, J shed 7 bases, and the junction held 12 bases outside the gene matches. Germline V gene lookup returns CDR1 SGHDN and CDR2 FVKESK. The CDR3 extends over 16 amino acids. This CDR3 reads CASSDNGRGGLNEQFF. Here the CDR3 DNA reads TGTGCCAGCAGCGATAATGGGCGGGGGGGCCTGAATGAGCAGTTCTTC.

J is TRBJ2-2 and V is TRBV25-1; D gene ambiguous. The length of the CDR3 is 11 residues. V was trimmed by 8 bases and J by 5 bases, leaving 6 bases between them. Germline CDR1 MGHDK, CDR2 SYGVNS. The CDR3 bases are TGTGCCAGCTCAAATACCGGGGAGCTGTTTTTT. Protein product: CASSNTGELFF.

This rearrangement joins TRBV19 to TRBJ2-5, with 8 bases that match TRBD1. Germline lookup yields CDR1 LNHDA and CDR2 SQIVND (reference sequence). The J segment lost 6 bases and the V segment lost 5 bases, leaving 11 bases of the junction unmatched. CDR3 length: 15 amino acids. CDR3 residues: CASSGIGQGEKTQYF. In DNA, the CDR3 is TGTGCCAGTAGTGGAATCGGACAGGGAGAAAAGACCCAGTACTTC.

This clone was seen more than once but under ten times. In DNA form, the CDR3 reads TGTGCCAGCAGCGTATCGGGACAGGGGTTCAACGAGCAGTACTTC. Translated, it gives CASSVSGQGFNEQYF. This sequence joins TRBV9 and TRBJ2-7, with TRBD1 matching 10 bases. Trimming took 1 base from V and 5 from J; bases not matched to a gene: 6. CDR1 is SGDLS and CDR2 is YYNGEE in the germline V gene. CDR3 length: 15 residues. The entire variable domain, with the rest obtained from reference TRBV9 and TRBJ2-7, is as follows: DSGVTQTPKHLITATGQRVTLRCSPRSGDLSVYWYQQSLDQGLQFLIQYYNGEERAKGNILERFSAQQFPDLHSELNLSSLELGDSALYFCASSVSGQGFNEQYFGPGTRLTVT.

This clone occurred a few times. The gene calls are TRBV30 and TRBJ1-5; 11 bases fit TRBD1. The V and J ends lost 3 bases and 5 bases, in that order; junction bases with no gene match: 9. The CDR3 consists of 16 residues. Germline CDR1 GTSNPN, CDR2 SVGIG (reference sequence). CDR3 residues: CAWSLRDRGFYQPQHF. DNA of the CDR3: TGTGCCTGGAGCCTGCGGGACAGGGGGTTTTATCAGCCCCAGCATTTT.

The chain recombines TRBV3-1 (or the pseudogene TRBV3-2) with TRBJ1-2; TRBD1 agrees at 7 bases. This CDR3 spans 13 amino acids. CDR1 is LGHDT and CDR2 is YNNKEL in the germline V gene (reference sequence). Trimming took 5 bases from V and 5 from J; bases not matched to a gene: 5. The CDR3 nucleotides read TGTGCCAGCAGCTCCAGACAGGGATATGGCTACACCTTC. Its translation: CASSSRQGYGYTF.

The chain uses TRBV27 and TRBJ1-1; 7 nucleotides line up with TRBD1. V was pared by 7 bases and J by 4 bases, with 6 bases of the junction left unmatched. Looked up from germline, CDR1 is MNHEY and CDR2 is SMNVEV (reference sequence). The CDR3 loop spans 13 amino acids. CDR3 DNA: TGTGCCAGCACCCGACAGGGTGGCACTGAAGCTTTCTTT. Its translation is CASTRQGGTEAFF.

The chain links TRBV7-2 to TRBJ2-1, with no clear D. Trimming cost V 6 bases and J 0 bases, with 12 bases left between them. This CDR3 is 15 amino acids long. The germline V gene has CDR1 SGHTA and CDR2 FQGNSA. The CDR3 loop is CASSPMVSSYNEQFF. In DNA, the CDR3 is TGTGCCAGCAGTCCCATGGTCAGCTCCTACAATGAGCAGTTCTTC.

The chain links TRBV11-3 to TRBJ2-1, with 9 positions matching TRBD2. J gave up 5 bases and V 0 bases, and 2 bases lay outside the gene matches. CDR1 is SGHNT, CDR2 YENEEA, per germline. The CDR3 runs 15 residues. The CDR3 sequence: CASSLDGTSNNEQFF. The CDR3 DNA reads TGTGCCAGCAGCTTAGATGGGACTAGCAACAATGAGCAGTTCTTC.

This clone occurred a few times. This sequence joins TRBV11-2 and TRBJ1-6, with TRBD1 matching over 7 bases. Germline assignment: CDR1 SGHAT and CDR2 FQNNGV. Trimming cost V 1 base and J 9 bases; bases outside gene matches: 3. CDR3 length: 14 amino acids. CDR3 nucleotides: TGTGCCAGCAGCTTAGTCAGGGGGTCTTCACCCCTCCACTTT. Protein sequence: CASSLVRGSSPLHF.

This clone was found a few times. This sequence joins TRBV4-2 and TRBJ2-6, with D unresolved. The germline V gene has CDR1 LGHNA and CDR2 YNFKEQ. Trimming took 0 bases from V and 0 from J, leaving 3 bases between them. The CDR3 covers 15 residues. The CDR3 bases are TGTGCCAGCAGCCAAGACAGCTCTGGGGCCAACGTCCTGACTTTC. This codes for CASSQDSSGANVLTF.

The chain links TRBV5-1 to TRBJ1-6, with D hard to call. Per the germline V gene, CDR1 is SGHRS and CDR2 is YFSETQ. Trimming stripped 4 bases from V and 7 bases from J, with 6 bases between. The CDR3 is 12 amino acids. The CDR3 here is CASSNGNSPLHF. In nucleotides, the CDR3 is TGCGCCAGCAGCAACGGGAATTCACCCCTCCACTTT.

This chain uses TRBV12-3 or TRBV12-4 with TRBJ1-2; a weak D match, TRBD1 (6 bases). Trimming took 5 bases from V and 14 from J, leaving 18 bases between them. CDR3 length: 12 amino acids. CDR3 nucleotide sequence: TGTGCCAGCAGTCCATCCCGGGACACAGAAACCTTC. Translating gives CASSPSRDTETF.

V and J are TRBV30 and TRBJ2-1, with D possibly being TRBD1 (5 bases). This CDR3 region has 14 residues. CDR1 is GTSNPN and CDR2 is SVGIG in the germline V gene (reference sequence). V was clipped by 4 bases and J by 0 bases, with 10 bases between them. Written as DNA, the CDR3 is TGTGCCTGGAACCTCCAGGGCTCCTACAATGAGCAGTTCTTC. This codes for CAWNLQGSYNEQFF.

V and J are TRBV19 and TRBJ1-2, with a possible D match to TRBD1 (5 bases). The length of the CDR3 is 18 residues. Germline assignment: CDR1 LNHDA and CDR2 SQIVND (reference sequence). Trimming cost V 0 bases and J 2 bases, with 19 bases left between them. The CDR3 DNA sequence: TGTGCCAGTAGTATAGATCCCCGGTATGACAGAATGAACTATGGCTACACCTTC. The encoded protein is CASSIDPRYDRMNYGYTF. The variable domain in full, with the rest retrieved from reference TRBV19 and TRBJ1-2, is DGGITQSPKYLFRKEGQNVTLSCEQNLNHDAMYWYRQDPGQGLRLIYYSQIVNDFQKGDIAEGYSVSREKKESFPLTVTSAQKNPTAFYLCASSIDPRYDRMNYGYTFGSGTRLTVV.

V gene TRBV14 combines with J gene TRBJ2-7; 9 bases match TRBD1. CDR3 size: 16 residues. The V and J ends lost 4 bases and 5 bases, in that order; junction bases with no gene match: 12. The germline gives CDR1 SGHDN, CDR2 FVKESK. The chain's CDR3 is CASSRGTGTIVHEQYF. The CDR3 nucleotides read TGTGCCAGCAGCCGAGGGACAGGGACCATTGTTCACGAGCAGTACTTC.

CDR3 DNA sequence: TGTGCCAGCAGCTTAGGGACAGCAGCTGAAGCTTTCTTT. This sequence encodes CASSLGTAAEAFF. The V call is TRBV7-2, the J call TRBJ1-1; perhaps TRBD1 as D (6 bases). This CDR3 has 13 amino acids. Germline V lookup: CDR1 SGHTA, CDR2 FQGNSA. V lost 1 base and J 6 bases, leaving 9 bases between the germline ends.